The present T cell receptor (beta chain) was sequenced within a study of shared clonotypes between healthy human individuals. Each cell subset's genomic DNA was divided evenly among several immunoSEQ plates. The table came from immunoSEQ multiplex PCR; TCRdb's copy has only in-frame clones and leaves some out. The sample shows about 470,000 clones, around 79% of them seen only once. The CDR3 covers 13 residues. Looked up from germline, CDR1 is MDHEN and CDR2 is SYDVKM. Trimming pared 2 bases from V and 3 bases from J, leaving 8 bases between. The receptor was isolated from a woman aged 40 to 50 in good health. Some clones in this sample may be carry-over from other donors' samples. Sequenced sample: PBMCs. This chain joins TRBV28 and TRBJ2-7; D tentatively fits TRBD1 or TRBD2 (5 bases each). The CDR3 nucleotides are TGTGCCAGCAGTTTAGACAGCGGCTACGAGCAGTACTTC. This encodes CASSLDSGYEQYF.